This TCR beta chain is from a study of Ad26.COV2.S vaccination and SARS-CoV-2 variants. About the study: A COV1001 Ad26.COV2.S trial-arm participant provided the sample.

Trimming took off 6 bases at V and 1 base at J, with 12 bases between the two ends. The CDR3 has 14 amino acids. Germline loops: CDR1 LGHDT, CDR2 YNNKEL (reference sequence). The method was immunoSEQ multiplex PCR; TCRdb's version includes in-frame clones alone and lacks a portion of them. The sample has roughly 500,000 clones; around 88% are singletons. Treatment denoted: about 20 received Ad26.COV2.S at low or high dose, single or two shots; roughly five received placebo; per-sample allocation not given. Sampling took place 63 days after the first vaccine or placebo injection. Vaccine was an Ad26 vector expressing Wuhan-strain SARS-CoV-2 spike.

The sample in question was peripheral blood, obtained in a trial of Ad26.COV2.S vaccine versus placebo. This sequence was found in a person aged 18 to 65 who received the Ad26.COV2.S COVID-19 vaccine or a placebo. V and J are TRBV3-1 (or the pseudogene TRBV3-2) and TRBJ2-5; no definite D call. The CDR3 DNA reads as TGTGCCAGCAGAGGTTTGGGCTCCCAAGAGACCCAGTACTTC. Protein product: CASRGLGSQETQYF.